Below are 24 T cell receptor beta chains sequenced from a single sample in a study of response to subunit inactivated influenza vaccine. TCRdb passed the RT-PCR reads through MiXCR, listing each CDR3 protein once. The table shows about 540,000 distinct CDR3 sequences, with 20% to 25% occurring only once. The same data also went into a second study, on T cells expressing NK-cell markers. That source reports: 5'RACE template switching with UMIs generated TCR beta cDNA.

The material was CD4+ T cells sorted from PBMCs, obtained 11 to 12 days after vaccination. All receptors derive from a man aged 45-65 years who received an inactivated influenza vaccine.

CDR3 residues: CAWSSGGVFYEQYF. DNA of the CDR3: TGTGCCTGGAGTAGCGGGGGGGTCTTCTACGAGCAGTACTTC. This rearrangement joins TRBV30 to TRBJ2-7, with 10 bases aligning to TRBD2. In germline, CDR1 is GTSNPN, CDR2 SVGIG (reference sequence). This CDR3 spans 14 amino acids. J was trimmed by 3 bases and V by 2 bases; bases with no gene match: 4.

This clonotype has just a few counts. The chain uses TRBV12-3 or TRBV12-4 and TRBJ2-3; a weak D match, TRBD2 (5 bases). V lost 3 bases, J lost 0 bases, and 13 bases lay in between. This CDR3 has 16 amino acids. CDR3 protein: CASSFGGRTSTDTQYF. The CDR3 DNA follows: TGTGCCAGCAGTTTTGGTGGACGGACTAGCACAGATACGCAGTATTTT.

The chain employs TRBV7-9 and TRBJ2-5; 7 bases are shared with TRBD1. Trimming cost V 5 bases and J 5 bases; bases outside gene matches: 5. Germline loops: CDR1 SEHNR, CDR2 FQNEAQ (reference sequence). This CDR3 comprises 13 residues. CDR3 residues: CASSPGQAETQYF. In nucleotides, the CDR3 is TGTGCCAGCAGCCCCGGACAGGCGGAGACCCAGTACTTC.

This chain uses TRBV12-3 or TRBV12-4 with TRBJ1-2; D unresolved. Trimming pared 3 bases from V and 0 bases from J, leaving 5 bases between. The CDR3 is 13 residues long. CDR3 nucleotides: TGTGCCAGCAGTTTGGGAACTAACTATGGCTACACCTTC. Amino acids: CASSLGTNYGYTF.

This clonotype was seen a few times. The V call is TRBV9, the J call TRBJ2-3, with TRBD2 matching over 10 bases. Germline CDR1 reads SGDLS; CDR2 reads YYNGEE. The CDR3 loop spans 17 amino acids. J lost 0 bases, V lost 4 bases, and 8 bases had no gene match. CDR3 residues: CASSSPPTSGSTDTQYF. The CDR3 nucleotides are TGTGCCAGCAGCTCCCCGCCGACTAGCGGGAGCACAGATACGCAGTATTTT.

This clonotype was found many times. The CDR3 here is CASSLQGAYGYTF. CDR3 coding DNA: TGTGCCAGCAGTTTACAGGGGGCCTATGGCTACACCTTC. The rearrangement links TRBV12-3 or TRBV12-4 to TRBJ1-2; 8 bases align to TRBD1. Trimming took 2 bases from V and 4 from J; bases not matched to a gene: 0. There are 13 residues in the CDR3.

This clonotype has only a few counts. The V call is TRBV5-5, the J call TRBJ2-1; 7 bases line up with TRBD2. The CDR3 runs 12 residues. J was trimmed by 6 bases and V by 4 bases; bases with no gene match: 1. Germline-derived CDR1 and CDR2 are SGHKS and YYEKEE (reference sequence). As DNA, the CDR3 is TGTGCCAGCAGCCCTAGCGGCAATGAGCAGTTCTTC. It codes for CASSPSGNEQFF.

The V call is TRBV7-9, the J call TRBJ2-2; D gene uncertain. This CDR3 has 15 residues. Germline V gene lookup returns CDR1 SEHNR and CDR2 FQNEAQ (reference sequence). The germline V and J ends were trimmed by 5 bases and 2 bases, with 12 bases remaining between them. The CDR3 reads CASSAGRINTGELFF. The CDR3 nucleotides read TGTGCCAGCAGCGCCGGACGGATTAACACCGGGGAGCTGTTTTTT. Full variable domain (rest looked up from reference TRBV7-9 and TRBJ2-2): DTGVSQNPRHKITKRGQNVTFRCDPISEHNRLYWYRQTLGQGPEFLTYFQNEAQLEKSRLLSDRFSAERPKGSFSTLEIQRTEQGDSAMYLCASSAGRINTGELFFGEGSRLTVL.

The chain carries TRBV6-1 and TRBJ1-3; D gene unclear. The CDR3 has 14 residues. Germline lookup yields CDR1 MNHNS and CDR2 SASEGT. The V gene lost 6 bases and the J gene lost 3 bases, with 12 bases spanning the gap. As DNA, the CDR3 is TGTGCCAGCAGAAGGACGGAGAGTGGAAACACCATATATTTT. Protein product: CASRRTESGNTIYF.

This clonotype turned up a few times. The rearrangement uses TRBV20-1 and TRBJ2-2, with no clear D. CDR1 and CDR2 (germline): DFQATT, SNEGSKA (reference sequence). V was trimmed by 2 bases and J by 6 bases, leaving 13 bases between them. This CDR3 is built from 14 residues. CDR3 in amino acids: CSARPNTAAGELFF. DNA for the CDR3: TGCAGTGCTAGACCCAATACCGCGGCCGGGGAGCTGTTTTTT.

This clonotype was counted a few times. CDR3 bases: TGTGCCAGCTCACGGAGGGGACCGGAGGAAAAACTGTTTTTT. Protein product: CASSRRGPEEKLFF. V usage is TRBV18 and J usage is TRBJ1-4; D is possibly TRBD1 (5 bases). Germline V gene data show CDR1 as KGHSH and CDR2 as LQKENI. Trimming took 4 bases from V and 8 from J, leaving 14 bases between them. This CDR3 is built from 14 residues.

This chain connects TRBV7-2 to TRBJ1-2; maybe TRBD1 (5 bases). This CDR3 spans 15 amino acids. In germline, CDR1 is SGHTA, CDR2 FQGNSA. Deletions cut 2 bases from V and 3 bases from J, with 13 bases between. CDR3 protein: CASSLRPGTDYGYTF. The CDR3 DNA reads TGTGCCAGCAGCTTAAGGCCGGGGACGGACTATGGCTACACCTTC.

The chain links TRBV12-3 or TRBV12-4 to TRBJ2-1; 12 bases align to TRBD2. The CDR3 is 12 amino acids. Trimming at V came to 6 bases and at J to 16 bases, leaving 7 bases not matched to a gene. CDR3 residues: CASRVGLAGKFF. As DNA, the CDR3 is TGTGCCAGCAGGGTCGGACTAGCGGGGAAATTCTTC.

This clonotype was seen only a few times. The rearrangement links TRBV7-9 to TRBJ2-2; unclear D gene. Deletions cut 5 bases from V and 2 bases from J, with 9 bases between. The CDR3 contains 14 residues. Germline V gives CDR1 SEHNR, CDR2 FQNEAQ (reference sequence). CDR3 loop: CASSPPRNTGELFF. The CDR3 DNA reads TGTGCCAGCAGCCCCCCTAGAAACACCGGGGAGCTGTTTTTT.

This clonotype was seen at least ten times. V is TRBV6-2 or TRBV6-3 and J is TRBJ2-7, with D uncertain. The V gene lost 7 bases and the J gene lost 3 bases, with 16 bases spanning the gap. Germline CDR1 and CDR2: MNHEY and SVGEGT. The CDR3 contains 14 residues. The DNA of the CDR3 is TGTGCCAGCAACCCCGACGGGCCACGCTACGAGCAGTACTTC. This encodes CASNPDGPRYEQYF.

V usage is TRBV10-3 and J usage is TRBJ2-5, with 8 bases fitting TRBD2. The CDR3 contains 15 residues. Germline values: CDR1 ENHRY, CDR2 SYGVKD. The J segment lost 5 bases and the V segment lost 4 bases, leaving 9 bases of the junction unmatched. CDR3: CAISGGAGGLETQYF. The CDR3 coding sequence is TGTGCCATCAGTGGAGGGGCGGGGGGCCTGGAGACCCAGTACTTC.

This rearrangement joins TRBV6-1 to TRBJ2-5, with D tentatively TRBD1 (5 bases). The CDR3 covers 13 residues. The germline gives CDR1 MNHNS, CDR2 SASEGT. V was clipped by 9 bases and J by 1 base, with 12 bases between them. The CDR3 loop is CASRLGPQETQYF. The CDR3 nucleotides are TGTGCCAGTCGGCTGGGGCCCCAAGAGACCCAGTACTTC.

This clonotype was counted a few times. The chain combines TRBV6-2 or TRBV6-3 with TRBJ2-1; TRBD1 is a possible D gene (5 bases). This CDR3 is 16 amino acids long. V was clipped by 2 bases and J by 8 bases, with 19 bases between them. Germline assignment: CDR1 MNHEY and CDR2 SVGEGT. CDR3 residues: CASSYPRDGKRDEQFF. CDR3 coding DNA: TGTGCCAGCAGTTACCCCAGGGATGGGAAGCGAGATGAGCAGTTCTTC.

The rearrangement links TRBV6-5 to TRBJ1-2; 7 bases agree with TRBD1. The germline gives CDR1 MNHEY, CDR2 SVGAGI. Unmatched junction bases numbered 8, after V lost 0 bases and J lost 7 bases. The CDR3 is made up of 15 amino acids. CDR3 sequence reads: CASSYSTQGLGGYTF. DNA of the CDR3: TGTGCCAGCAGTTACTCGACACAGGGGCTTGGTGGCTACACCTTC.

CDR3 in amino acids: CSARMDRGLTEAFF. In DNA form, the CDR3 reads TGCAGTGCTAGAATGGACAGGGGGCTCACTGAAGCTTTCTTT. The chain uses TRBV20-1 and TRBJ1-1, with 11 bases fitting TRBD1. This CDR3 spans 14 amino acids. CDR1 and CDR2 from the germline V gene are DFQATT and SNEGSKA (reference sequence). V shed 2 bases, J shed 4 bases, and the junction held 3 bases outside the gene matches.

This clonotype was observed at least ten times. This chain connects TRBV7-8 to TRBJ2-2, with 15 bases identical to TRBD2. This CDR3 is 17 amino acids long. Trimming removed 4 bases from V and 2 bases from J; junction bases left unmatched: 2. The germline V gene encodes CDR1 SGHVS and CDR2 FQNEAQ. In DNA form, the CDR3 reads TGTGCCAGCAGCTCGGGACTAGCGGGAGGAAACACCGGGGAGCTGTTTTTT. It yields the protein CASSSGLAGGNTGELFF.

In its sample, this clonotype was seen a few times. This chain connects TRBV10-3 to TRBJ1-5; D not resolved. Germline V lookup: CDR1 ENHRY, CDR2 SYGVKD. Trimming left V 4 bases short and J 9 bases short, with 13 bases between. The CDR3 has 13 amino acids. CDR3 sequence (DNA): TGTGCCATCAGTGGGGAGTTTGGCTCGCCCCAGCATTTT. It is translated as CAISGEFGSPQHF.

This clonotype has a handful of counts. The chain employs TRBV7-9 and TRBJ1-1; D remains unclear. Per germline, CDR1 SEHNR and CDR2 FQNEAQ (reference sequence). The ends were cut back, 5 bases at V and 11 bases at J, with 15 bases in the middle. The CDR3 has 12 residues. The CDR3 nucleotides are TGTGCCAGCAGCGTGACCGAGGTAGAGGCTTTCTTT. Translating it yields CASSVTEVEAFF.

This clonotype came up a few times. This rearrangement joins TRBV12-3 or TRBV12-4 to TRBJ1-2; 7 nucleotides line up with TRBD1. Trimming cost V 2 bases and J 4 bases; bases outside gene matches: 7. The length of the CDR3 is 15 residues. The CDR3 region is CASSLRTGAIYGYTF. In nucleotides, the CDR3 is TGTGCCAGCAGTTTAAGGACAGGAGCAATCTATGGCTACACCTTC.